This T cell receptor beta chain was recorded in a study of T cell repertoires in cytomegalovirus infection. Study overall: Public TCR beta signatures indicated both CMV infection and matching HLA type.

V dropped 6 bases and J dropped 4; count of bases not matched to a gene: 5. CDR1 and CDR2 from the germline V gene are DFQATT and SNEGSKA (reference sequence). The CDR3 is made up of 13 amino acids. Notes on the study in general: Based on cumulative public TCR beta family frequency, carriers of CMV plus the relevant HLA were identified. CMV-specific TCR beta clonotypes restricted by HLA-C were the ones dominating the ex vivo response.

This clonotype was recorded a few times. Its matching antigen is unknown. Each CDR3 protein gets one entry after TCRdb re-called the reads with MiXCR. Of roughly 500,000 distinct CDR3 sequences listed, over 9% are singletons. The sequence derives from a human donor in good health (CMV status not recorded). Some clones in this sample may be carry-over from other donors' samples. The specimen sequenced was PBMCs. This rearrangement joins TRBV20-1 to TRBJ2-7, with 11 bases that match TRBD1. This CDR3 is CSAWGQGEYEQYF. CDR3 sequence (DNA): TGCAGTGCCTGGGGACAGGGGGAGTACGAGCAGTACTTC.